This TCR beta chain is from a study of shared clonotypes between healthy human individuals. Overall study context: Three CD4 naive, three CD4 memory, two CD8 naive and one CD8 memory plate were used per donor.

Naive CD4+ cells were CD45RA-selected; the remaining cells were memory. The table lists this clone with a count of one. Its target is not known. Study-level points and caveats: Compared with clonotypes that all four donors shared, non-shared clonotypes had lower generation probabilities. It was observed that 4% to 6% of naive CD4 clonotypes were shared across several donors.

Using immunoSEQ multiplex PCR, the repertoire was profiled, and TCRdb retains in-frame clones only, with some absent. The table shows under 2.5 million clones, with about 90% occurring only once. The TCR comes from a young man in good health. Some clones in this sample may be carry-over from other donors' samples. Sample: naive CD4+ T cells from PBMCs. Stated subset: CD45RA+ positively selected.

CDR3 amino acids: CASSFTSGSGTDTQYF. The CDR3 coding sequence is TGTGCCAGCAGCTTTACTAGCGGGAGTGGTACAGATACGCAGTATTTT. This chain joins TRBV11-2 and TRBJ2-3; TRBD2 matches at 11 bases. V lost 3 bases and J lost 3; bases outside the gene matches: 5. Germline V CDR1 and CDR2: SGHAT, FQNNGV. This CDR3 is built from 16 residues.